This TCR beta chain originates from a study of T-cell reconstitution after alpha-beta-depleted transplantation in children. Unique molecular identifiers were used in preparing the TCRbeta library. One entry per CDR3 protein, called by TCRdb with MiXCR from the PCR reads. The top ten clones hold 2.2% of a sample with about 640,000 distinct CDR3 sequences, 10% to 15% of them seen once. With respect to this clonotype: The antigen remains unidentified.

General study findings and limits: A year had passed since transplant, and T-cell counts and diversity by then came mostly from newly produced T cells. The study reportedly traced alpha-beta T cells about two months after transplant to several hundred expanded graft clones. Day-60 TCRbeta diversity that was high in some patients was derived from surviving recipient T cells and thymic progenitors.

The CDR3 extends over 15 amino acids. V trimming: 0 bases; J trimming: 8 bases; junction bases outside the gene matches: 6. Germline-derived CDR1 and CDR2 are SGHTA and FQGNSA. The TCR originated in a male patient under 18 who had a stem cell transplant for acute myeloid leukemia, so the T cells may come from the graft donor. The starting material was PBMCs, mostly from graft donor cells, obtained 360 days after TCRalphabeta/CD19-depleted stem cell transplant. The V call is TRBV7-2, the J call TRBJ2-1; TRBD2 matches at 8 bases. The CDR3 sequence: CASSLAKRESHEQFF. CDR3 sequence (DNA): TGTGCCAGCAGCTTAGCTAAGCGGGAGTCACATGAGCAGTTCTTC.